This T cell receptor (beta chain) was captured by sequencing in a study of Ad26.COV2.S vaccination and SARS-CoV-2 variants. Study overall: The donor was enrolled in the Ad26.COV2.S arm of the COV1001 trial. Administration of Ad26.COV2.S was intramuscular, either once or twice 56 days apart. Study conclusions and caveats: It was reported that spike-specific CD8+ and CD4+ T cell responses were substantially broad after vaccination.

Trimming at V came to 2 bases and at J to 5 bases, leaving 3 bases not matched to a gene. Germline V CDR1 and CDR2: LGHDT, YNNKEL (reference sequence). The CDR3 runs to 15 residues. Method: immunoSEQ multiplex PCR; TCRdb's copy keeps in-frame clones and lacks some. This sample carries hundreds of thousands of clones, approximately 90% of them seen once, and the ten largest clones take around 4.5%. As to this clone: The antigen is undetermined.

The treatment is: roughly 20 received Ad26.COV2.S at low or high dose, single or two shots; about 5 received placebo; per-sample allocation not given. Repertoires come from day 63 after the first vaccine or placebo injection. The source material was peripheral blood, sampled in a trial of Ad26.COV2.S vaccine versus placebo. The clonotype was recovered from a person between 18 and 65 years old who received the Ad26.COV2.S COVID-19 vaccine or a placebo. The chain has TRBV3-1 (or the pseudogene TRBV3-2) and TRBJ1-1; 12 bases line up with TRBD1. CDR3 residues: CASSQRDRGHTEAFF. CDR3 DNA: TGTGCCAGCAGCCAACGGGACAGGGGGCATACTGAAGCTTTCTTT.